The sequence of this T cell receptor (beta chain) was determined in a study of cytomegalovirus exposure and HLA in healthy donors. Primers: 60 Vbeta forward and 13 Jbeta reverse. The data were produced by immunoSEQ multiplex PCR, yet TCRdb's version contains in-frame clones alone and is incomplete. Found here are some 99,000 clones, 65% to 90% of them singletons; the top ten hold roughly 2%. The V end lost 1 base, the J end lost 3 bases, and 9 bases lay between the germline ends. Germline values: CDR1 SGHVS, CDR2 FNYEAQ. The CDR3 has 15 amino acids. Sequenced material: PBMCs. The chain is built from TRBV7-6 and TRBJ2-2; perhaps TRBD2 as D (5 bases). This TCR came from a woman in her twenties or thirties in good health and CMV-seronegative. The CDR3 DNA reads TGTGCCAGCAGCTTAGAAGGACTCTACACCGGGGAGCTGTTTTTT. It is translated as CASSLEGLYTGELFF.